This TCR beta chain derives from a study of blood T cells in healthy people across ages. In the case of this clonotype: Its antigen is not known.

Trimming shortened V by 8 bases and J by 4 bases, and 26 bases separated the two germline ends. The CDR3 consists of 17 residues. Germline V gene lookup returns CDR1 SGHTA and CDR2 FQGTGA. The authors isolated at least 6 million PBMCs per sample. Study findings and constraints: Naive T cell percentage showed a strong correlation with the diversity of TCR beta.

Primers used in a second PCR of roughly 7 to 11 cycles were a sample-barcoded 5' primer and a J-beta primer mix. TCRdb called the 5' RACE reads again in MiXCR, with one record for every CDR3 protein. The sample consists of fewer than 950,000 distinct CDR3 sequences, roughly 40% of them appearing once. This rearrangement joins TRBV7-3 to TRBJ1-2; no reliable D call. The receptor comes from a man aged 18 to 35 in good health. Sequences were obtained from blood. The CDR3 nucleotides are TGTGCCAGCGGCCGAATCAACGATAGTTTGCGAGGCTATGGCTACACCTTC. Translated, it gives CASGRINDSLRGYGYTF.